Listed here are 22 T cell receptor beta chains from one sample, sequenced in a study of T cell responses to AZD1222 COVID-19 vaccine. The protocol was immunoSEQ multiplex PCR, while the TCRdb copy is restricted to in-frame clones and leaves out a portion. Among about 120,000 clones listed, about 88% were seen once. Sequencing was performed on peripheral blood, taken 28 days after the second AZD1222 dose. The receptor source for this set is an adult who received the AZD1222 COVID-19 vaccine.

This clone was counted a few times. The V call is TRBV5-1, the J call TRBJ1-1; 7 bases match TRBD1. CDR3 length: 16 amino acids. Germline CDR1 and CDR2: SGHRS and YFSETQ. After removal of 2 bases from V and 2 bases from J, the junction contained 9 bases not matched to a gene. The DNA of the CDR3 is TGCGCCAGCAGCTTTTTAGGGGGCCAAATCAACACTGAAGCTTTCTTT. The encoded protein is CASSFLGGQINTEAFF.

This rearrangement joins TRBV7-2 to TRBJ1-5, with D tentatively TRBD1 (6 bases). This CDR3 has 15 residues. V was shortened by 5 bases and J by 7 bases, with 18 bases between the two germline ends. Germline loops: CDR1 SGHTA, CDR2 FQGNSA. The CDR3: CASSLGTNGRQPQHF. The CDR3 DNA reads TGTGCCAGCAGCCTCGGGACAAACGGCAGGCAGCCCCAGCATTTT.

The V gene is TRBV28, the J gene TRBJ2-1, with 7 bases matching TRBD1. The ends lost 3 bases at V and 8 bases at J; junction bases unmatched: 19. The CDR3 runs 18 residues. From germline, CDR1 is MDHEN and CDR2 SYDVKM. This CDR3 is CASSFPYLTGLRGDEQFF. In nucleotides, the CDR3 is TGTGCCAGCAGTTTCCCCTACTTGACAGGGTTGCGTGGTGATGAGCAGTTCTTC.

As DNA, the CDR3 is TGCAGCGCCACCGACAGGGGCCGTACAGATACGCAGTATTTT. Residues: CSATDRGRTDTQYF. The rearrangement uses TRBV29-1 and TRBJ2-3; 8 nucleotides line up with TRBD1. Germline V CDR1 and CDR2: SQVTM, ANQGSEA. J was trimmed by 3 bases and V by 7 bases; bases with no gene match: 9. The CDR3 has 14 residues.

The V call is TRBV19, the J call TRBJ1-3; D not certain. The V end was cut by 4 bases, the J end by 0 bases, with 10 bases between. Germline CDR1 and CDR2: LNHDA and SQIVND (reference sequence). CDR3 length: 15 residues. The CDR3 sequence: CASSTDRSSGNTIYF. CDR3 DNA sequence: TGTGCCAGTAGTACAGACCGGAGCTCTGGAAACACCATATATTTT. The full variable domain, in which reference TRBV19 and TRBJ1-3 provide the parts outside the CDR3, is DGGITQSPKYLFRKEGQNVTLSCEQNLNHDAMYWYRQDPGQGLRLIYYSQIVNDFQKGDIAEGYSVSREKKESFPLTVTSAQKNPTAFYLCASSTDRSSGNTIYFGEGSWLTVV.

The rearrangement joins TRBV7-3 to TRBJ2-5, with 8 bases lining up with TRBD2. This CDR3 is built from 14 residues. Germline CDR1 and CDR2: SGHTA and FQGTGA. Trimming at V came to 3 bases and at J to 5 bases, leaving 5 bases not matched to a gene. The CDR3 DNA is TGTGCCAGCAGCTTCCGGGAGGGCTGGGAGACCCAGTACTTC. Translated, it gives CASSFREGWETQYF. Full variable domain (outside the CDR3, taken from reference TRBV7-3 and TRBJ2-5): GAGVSQTPSNKVTEKGKYVELRCDPISGHTALYWYRQSLGQGPEFLIYFQGTGAADDSGLPNDRFFAVRPEGSVSTLKIQRTERGDSAVYLCASSFREGWETQYFGPGTRLLVL.

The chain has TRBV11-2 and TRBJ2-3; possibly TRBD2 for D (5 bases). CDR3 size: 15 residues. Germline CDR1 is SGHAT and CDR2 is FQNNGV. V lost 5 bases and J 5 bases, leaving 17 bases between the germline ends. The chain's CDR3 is CASSTASRPQDTQYF. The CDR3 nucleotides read TGTGCCAGCAGCACGGCTAGCAGACCTCAAGATACGCAGTATTTT.

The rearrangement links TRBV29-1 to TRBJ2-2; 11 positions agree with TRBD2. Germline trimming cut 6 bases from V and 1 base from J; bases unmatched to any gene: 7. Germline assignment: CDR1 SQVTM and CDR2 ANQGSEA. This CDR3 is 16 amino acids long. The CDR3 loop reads CSVPLSGRVNTGELFF. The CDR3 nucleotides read TGCAGCGTCCCTCTTAGCGGGAGGGTGAACACCGGGGAGCTGTTTTTT.

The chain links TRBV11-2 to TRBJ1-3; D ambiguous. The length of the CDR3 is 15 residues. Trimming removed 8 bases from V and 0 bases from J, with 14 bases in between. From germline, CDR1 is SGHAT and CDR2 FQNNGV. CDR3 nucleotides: TGTGCCAGCTCTGCGGGATACGGCTCTGGAAACACCATATATTTT. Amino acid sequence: CASSAGYGSGNTIYF.

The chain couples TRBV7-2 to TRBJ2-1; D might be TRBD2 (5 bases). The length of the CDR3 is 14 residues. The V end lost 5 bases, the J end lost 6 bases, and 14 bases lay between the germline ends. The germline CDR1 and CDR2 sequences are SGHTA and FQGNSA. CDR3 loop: CASSEGRGSNEQFF. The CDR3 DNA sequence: TGTGCCAGCAGCGAGGGTCGGGGTTCCAATGAGCAGTTCTTC.

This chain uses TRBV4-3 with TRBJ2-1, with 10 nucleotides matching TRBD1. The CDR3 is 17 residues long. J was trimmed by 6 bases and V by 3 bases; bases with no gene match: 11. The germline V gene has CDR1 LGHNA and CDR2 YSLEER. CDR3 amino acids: CASSHDPGQGPFNEQFF. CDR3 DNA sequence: TGCGCCAGCAGCCACGATCCGGGACAGGGGCCGTTCAATGAGCAGTTCTTC.

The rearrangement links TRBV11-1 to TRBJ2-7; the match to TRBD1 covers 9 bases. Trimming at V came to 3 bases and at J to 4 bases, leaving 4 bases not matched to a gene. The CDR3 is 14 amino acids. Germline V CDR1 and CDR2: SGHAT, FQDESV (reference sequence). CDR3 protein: CASSFGTGSYEQYF. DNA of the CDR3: TGTGCCAGCAGCTTCGGGACAGGGAGTTACGAGCAGTACTTC. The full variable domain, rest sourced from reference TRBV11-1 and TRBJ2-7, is EAEVAQSPRYKITEKSQAVAFWCDPISGHATLYWYRQILGQGPELLVQFQDESVVDDSQLPKDRFSAERLKGVDSTLKIQPAELGDSAMYLCASSFGTGSYEQYFGPGTRLTVT.

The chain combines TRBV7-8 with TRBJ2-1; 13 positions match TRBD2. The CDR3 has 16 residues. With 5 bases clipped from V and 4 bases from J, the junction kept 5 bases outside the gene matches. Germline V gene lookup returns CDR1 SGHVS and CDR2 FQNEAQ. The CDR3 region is CASSPLAGGWYNEQFF. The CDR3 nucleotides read TGTGCCAGCAGCCCACTAGCGGGGGGGTGGTACAATGAGCAGTTCTTC.

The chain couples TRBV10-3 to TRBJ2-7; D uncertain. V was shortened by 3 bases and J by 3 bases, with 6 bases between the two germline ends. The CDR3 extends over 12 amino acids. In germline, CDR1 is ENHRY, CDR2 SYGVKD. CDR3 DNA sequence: TGTGCCATCAGTGACCCATACTACGAGCAGTACTTC. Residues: CAISDPYYEQYF.

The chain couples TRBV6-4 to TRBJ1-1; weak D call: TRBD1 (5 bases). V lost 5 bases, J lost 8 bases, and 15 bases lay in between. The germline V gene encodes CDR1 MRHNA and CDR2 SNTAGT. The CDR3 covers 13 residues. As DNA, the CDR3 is TGTGCCAGCAGTCGCGAGATACAGGAGGAAGCTTTCTTT. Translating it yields CASSREIQEEAFF.

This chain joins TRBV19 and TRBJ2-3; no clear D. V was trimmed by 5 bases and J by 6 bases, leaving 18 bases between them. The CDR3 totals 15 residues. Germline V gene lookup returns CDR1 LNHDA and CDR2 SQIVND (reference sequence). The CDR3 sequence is CASSVGLLRRDTQYF. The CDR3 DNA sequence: TGTGCCAGTAGTGTCGGCCTACTACGTCGTGATACGCAGTATTTT. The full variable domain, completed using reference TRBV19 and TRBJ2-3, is DGGITQSPKYLFRKEGQNVTLSCEQNLNHDAMYWYRQDPGQGLRLIYYSQIVNDFQKGDIAEGYSVSREKKESFPLTVTSAQKNPTAFYLCASSVGLLRRDTQYFGPGTRLTVL.

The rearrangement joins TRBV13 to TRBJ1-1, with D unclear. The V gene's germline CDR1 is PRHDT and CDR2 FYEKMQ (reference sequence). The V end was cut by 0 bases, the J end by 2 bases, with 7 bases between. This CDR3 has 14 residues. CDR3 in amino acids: CASSLGRYNTEAFF. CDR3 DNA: TGTGCCAGCAGCTTAGGTCGGTATAACACTGAAGCTTTCTTT.

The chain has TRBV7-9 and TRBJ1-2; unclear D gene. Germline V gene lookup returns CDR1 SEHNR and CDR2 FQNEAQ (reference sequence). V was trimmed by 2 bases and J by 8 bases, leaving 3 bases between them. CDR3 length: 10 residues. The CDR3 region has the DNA TGTGCCAGCAGCTTAATCGGCTACACCTTC. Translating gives CASSLIGYTF.

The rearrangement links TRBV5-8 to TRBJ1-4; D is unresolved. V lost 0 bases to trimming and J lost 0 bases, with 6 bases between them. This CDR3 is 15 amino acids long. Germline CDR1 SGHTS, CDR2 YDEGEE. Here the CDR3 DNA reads TGTGCCAGCAGCTTGGGTGAAACAACTAATGAAAAACTGTTTTTT. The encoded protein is CASSLGETTNEKLFF.

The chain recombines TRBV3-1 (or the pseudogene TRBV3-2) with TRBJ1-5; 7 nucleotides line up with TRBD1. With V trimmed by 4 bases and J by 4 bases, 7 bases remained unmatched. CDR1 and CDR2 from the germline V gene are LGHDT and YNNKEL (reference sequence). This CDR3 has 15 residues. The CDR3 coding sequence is TGTGCCAGCAGCCTTTCGACAGGGAGAAATCAGCCCCAGCATTTT. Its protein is CASSLSTGRNQPQHF.

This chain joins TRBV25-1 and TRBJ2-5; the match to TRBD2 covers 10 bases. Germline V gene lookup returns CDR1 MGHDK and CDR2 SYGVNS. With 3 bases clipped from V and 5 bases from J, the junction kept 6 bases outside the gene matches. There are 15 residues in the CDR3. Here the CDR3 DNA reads TGTGCCAGCAGTGATGAACTAGCGGGATTGGAGACCCAGTACTTC. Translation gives CASSDELAGLETQYF.

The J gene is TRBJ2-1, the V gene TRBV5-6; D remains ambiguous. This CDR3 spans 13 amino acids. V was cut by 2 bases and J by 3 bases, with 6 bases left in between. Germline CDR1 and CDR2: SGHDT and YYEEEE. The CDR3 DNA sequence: TGTGCCAGCAGCTTAGACCGCTACAATGAGCAGTTCTTC. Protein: CASSLDRYNEQFF.